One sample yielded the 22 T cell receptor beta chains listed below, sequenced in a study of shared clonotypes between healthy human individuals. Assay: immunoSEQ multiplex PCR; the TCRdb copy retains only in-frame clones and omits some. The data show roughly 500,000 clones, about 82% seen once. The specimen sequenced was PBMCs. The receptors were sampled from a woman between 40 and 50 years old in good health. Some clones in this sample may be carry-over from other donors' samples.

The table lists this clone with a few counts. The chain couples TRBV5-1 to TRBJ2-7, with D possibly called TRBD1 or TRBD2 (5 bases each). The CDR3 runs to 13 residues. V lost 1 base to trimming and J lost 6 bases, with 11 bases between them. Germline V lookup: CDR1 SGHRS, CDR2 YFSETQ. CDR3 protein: CASSLTDSGEQYF. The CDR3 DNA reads TGCGCCAGCAGCTTGACCGACAGCGGCGAGCAGTACTTC.

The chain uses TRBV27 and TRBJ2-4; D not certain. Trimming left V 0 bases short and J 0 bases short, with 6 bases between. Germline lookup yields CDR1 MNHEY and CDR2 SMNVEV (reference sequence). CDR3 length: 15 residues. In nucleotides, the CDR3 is TGTGCCAGCAGTTTATCCGGAATAGCCAAAAACATTCAGTACTTC. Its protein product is CASSLSGIAKNIQYF.

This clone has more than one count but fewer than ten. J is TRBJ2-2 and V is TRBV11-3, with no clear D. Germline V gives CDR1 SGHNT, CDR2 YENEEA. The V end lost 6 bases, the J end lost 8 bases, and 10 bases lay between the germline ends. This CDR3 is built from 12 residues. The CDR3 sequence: CASRYQQGELFF. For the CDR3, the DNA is TGTGCCAGCAGGTACCAACAAGGGGAGCTGTTTTTT.

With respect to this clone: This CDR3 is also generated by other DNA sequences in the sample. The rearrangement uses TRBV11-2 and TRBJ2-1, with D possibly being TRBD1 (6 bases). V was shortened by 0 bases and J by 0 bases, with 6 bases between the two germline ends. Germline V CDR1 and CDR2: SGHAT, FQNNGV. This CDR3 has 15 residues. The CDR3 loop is CASSLDRGSYNEQFF. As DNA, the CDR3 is TGTGCCAGCAGCTTAGACAGGGGCTCCTACAATGAGCAGTTCTTC. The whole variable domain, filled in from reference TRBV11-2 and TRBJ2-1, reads EAGVAQSPRYKIIEKRQSVAFWCNPISGHATLYWYQQILGQGPKLLIQFQNNGVVDDSQLPKDRFSAERLKGVDSTLKIQPAKLEDSAVYLCASSLDRGSYNEQFFGPGTRLTVL.

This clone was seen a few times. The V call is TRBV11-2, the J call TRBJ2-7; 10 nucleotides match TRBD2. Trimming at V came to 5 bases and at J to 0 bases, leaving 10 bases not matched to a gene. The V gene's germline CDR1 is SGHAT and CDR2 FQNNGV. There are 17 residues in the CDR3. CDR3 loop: CASSRGAGGGFSYEQYF. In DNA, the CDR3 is TGTGCCAGCAGCCGAGGAGCGGGAGGGGGTTTCTCCTACGAGCAGTACTTC.

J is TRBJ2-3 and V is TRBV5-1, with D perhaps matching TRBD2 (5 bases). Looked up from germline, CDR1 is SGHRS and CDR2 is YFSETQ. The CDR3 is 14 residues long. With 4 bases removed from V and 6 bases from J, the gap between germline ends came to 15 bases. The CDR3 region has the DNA TGCGCCAGCAGCGTTGCTAGGGAGAGGGATACGCAGTATTTT. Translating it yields CASSVARERDTQYF.

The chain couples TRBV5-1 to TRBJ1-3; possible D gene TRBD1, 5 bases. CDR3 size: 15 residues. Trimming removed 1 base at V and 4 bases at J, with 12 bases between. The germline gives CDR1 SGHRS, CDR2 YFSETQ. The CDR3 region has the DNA TGCGCCAGCAGCTTGCCTACAGGCGGGGGAAACACCATATATTTT. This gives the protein CASSLPTGGGNTIYF.

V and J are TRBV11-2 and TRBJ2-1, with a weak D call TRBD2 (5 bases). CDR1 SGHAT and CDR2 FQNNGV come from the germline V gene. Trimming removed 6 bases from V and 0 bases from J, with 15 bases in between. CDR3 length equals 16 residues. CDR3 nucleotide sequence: TGTGCCAGCAGTGACGGCACTGGGAGCTCCTACAATGAGCAGTTCTTC. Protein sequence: CASSDGTGSSYNEQFF.

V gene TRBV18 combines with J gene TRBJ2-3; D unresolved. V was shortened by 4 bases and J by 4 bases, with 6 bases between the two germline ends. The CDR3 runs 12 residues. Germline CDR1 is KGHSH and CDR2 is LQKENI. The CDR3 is CASSQGSDTQYF. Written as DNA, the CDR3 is TGTGCCAGCTCACAGGGTTCAGATACGCAGTATTTT. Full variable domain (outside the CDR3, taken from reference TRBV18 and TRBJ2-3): NAGVMQNPRHLVRRRGQEARLRCSPMKGHSHVYWYRQLPEEGLKFMVYLQKENIIDESGMPKERFSAEFPKEGPSILRIQQVVRGDSAAYFCASSQGSDTQYFGPGTRLTVL.

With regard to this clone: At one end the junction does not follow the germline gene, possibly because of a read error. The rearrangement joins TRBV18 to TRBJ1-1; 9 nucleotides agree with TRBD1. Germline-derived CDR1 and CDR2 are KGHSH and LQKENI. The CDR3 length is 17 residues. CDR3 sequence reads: CAGSPPGGTGLNTEAFF. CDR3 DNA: TGTGCCGGCTCACCACCGGGAGGGACAGGGTTGAACACTGAAGCTTTCTTT.

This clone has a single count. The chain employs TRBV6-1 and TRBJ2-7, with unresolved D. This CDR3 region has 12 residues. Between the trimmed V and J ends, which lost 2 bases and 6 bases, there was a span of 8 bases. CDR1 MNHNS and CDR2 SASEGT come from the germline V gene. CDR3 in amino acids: CASSEYWGEQYF. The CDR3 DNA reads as TGTGCCAGCAGTGAATACTGGGGCGAGCAGTACTTC.

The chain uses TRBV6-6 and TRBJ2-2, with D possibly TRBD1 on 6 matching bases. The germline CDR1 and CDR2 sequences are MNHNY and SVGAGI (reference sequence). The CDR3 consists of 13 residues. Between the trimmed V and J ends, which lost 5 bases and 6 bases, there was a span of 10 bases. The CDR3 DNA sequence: TGTGCCAGCAGTAGACAGGACGCCGGGGAGCTGTTTTTT. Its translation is CASSRQDAGELFF.

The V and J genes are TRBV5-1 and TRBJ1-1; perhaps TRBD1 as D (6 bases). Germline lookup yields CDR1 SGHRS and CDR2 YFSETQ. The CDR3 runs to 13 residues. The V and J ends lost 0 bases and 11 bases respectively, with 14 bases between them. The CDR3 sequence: CASSLAYREMAFF. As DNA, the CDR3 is TGCGCCAGCAGCTTGGCCTACAGGGAGATGGCTTTCTTT.

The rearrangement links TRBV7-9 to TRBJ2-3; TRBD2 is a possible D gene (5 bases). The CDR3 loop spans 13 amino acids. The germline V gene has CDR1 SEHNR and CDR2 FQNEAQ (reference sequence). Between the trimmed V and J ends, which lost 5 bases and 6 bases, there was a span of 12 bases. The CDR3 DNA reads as TGTGCCAGCAGCCCTAGGCGAGGGGATACGCAGTATTTT. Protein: CASSPRRGDTQYF.

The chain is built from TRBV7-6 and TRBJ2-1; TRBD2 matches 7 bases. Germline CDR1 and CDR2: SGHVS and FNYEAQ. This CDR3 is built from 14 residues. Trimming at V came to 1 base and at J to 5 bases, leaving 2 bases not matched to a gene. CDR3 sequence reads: CASSLGLADNEQFF. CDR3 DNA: TGTGCCAGCAGCTTAGGTCTAGCGGACAATGAGCAGTTCTTC.

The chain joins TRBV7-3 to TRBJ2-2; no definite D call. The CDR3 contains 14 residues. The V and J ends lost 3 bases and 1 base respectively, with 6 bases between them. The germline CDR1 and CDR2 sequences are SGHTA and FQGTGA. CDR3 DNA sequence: TGTGCCAGCAGCTTCGGACGGAACACCGGGGAGCTGTTTTTT. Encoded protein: CASSFGRNTGELFF.

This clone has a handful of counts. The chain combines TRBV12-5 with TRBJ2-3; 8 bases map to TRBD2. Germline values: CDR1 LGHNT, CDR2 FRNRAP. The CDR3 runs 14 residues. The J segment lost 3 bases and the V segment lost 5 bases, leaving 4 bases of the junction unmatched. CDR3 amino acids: CASGPGLATDTQYF. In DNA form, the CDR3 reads TGTGCTAGTGGTCCAGGACTAGCAACAGATACGCAGTATTTT.

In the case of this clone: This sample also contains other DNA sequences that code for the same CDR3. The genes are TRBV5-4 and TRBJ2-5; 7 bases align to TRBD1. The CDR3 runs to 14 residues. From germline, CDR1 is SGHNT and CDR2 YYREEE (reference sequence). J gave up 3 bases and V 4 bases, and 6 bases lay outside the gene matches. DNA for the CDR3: TGTGCCAGCAGCGAGGACAGGAGAAAAGAGACCCAGTACTTC. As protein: CASSEDRRKETQYF.

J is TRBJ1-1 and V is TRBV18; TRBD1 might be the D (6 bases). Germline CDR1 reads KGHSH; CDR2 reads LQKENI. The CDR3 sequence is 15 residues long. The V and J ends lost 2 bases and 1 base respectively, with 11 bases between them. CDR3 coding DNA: TGTGCCAGCTCACCAGGCAGGGGCCCGAACACTGAAGCTTTCTTT. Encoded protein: CASSPGRGPNTEAFF.

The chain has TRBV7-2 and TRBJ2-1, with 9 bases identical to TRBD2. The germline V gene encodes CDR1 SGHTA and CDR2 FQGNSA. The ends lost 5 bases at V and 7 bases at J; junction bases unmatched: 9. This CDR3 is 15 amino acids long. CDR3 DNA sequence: TGTGCCAGCAGCCAAGGGGCTAGCGGGATAAATGAGCAGTTCTTC. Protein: CASSQGASGINEQFF.

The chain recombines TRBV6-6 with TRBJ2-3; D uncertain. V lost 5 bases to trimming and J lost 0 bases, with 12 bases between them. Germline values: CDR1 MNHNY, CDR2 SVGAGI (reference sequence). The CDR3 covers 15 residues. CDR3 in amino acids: CASSLDRASTDTQYF. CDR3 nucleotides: TGTGCCAGCAGTCTCGACCGGGCTAGCACAGATACGCAGTATTTT.

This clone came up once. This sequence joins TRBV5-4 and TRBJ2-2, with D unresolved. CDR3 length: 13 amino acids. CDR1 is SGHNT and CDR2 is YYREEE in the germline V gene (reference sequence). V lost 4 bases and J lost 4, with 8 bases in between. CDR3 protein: CASSPLSTGELFF. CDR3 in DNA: TGTGCCAGCAGCCCCCTCAGCACCGGGGAGCTGTTTTTT.